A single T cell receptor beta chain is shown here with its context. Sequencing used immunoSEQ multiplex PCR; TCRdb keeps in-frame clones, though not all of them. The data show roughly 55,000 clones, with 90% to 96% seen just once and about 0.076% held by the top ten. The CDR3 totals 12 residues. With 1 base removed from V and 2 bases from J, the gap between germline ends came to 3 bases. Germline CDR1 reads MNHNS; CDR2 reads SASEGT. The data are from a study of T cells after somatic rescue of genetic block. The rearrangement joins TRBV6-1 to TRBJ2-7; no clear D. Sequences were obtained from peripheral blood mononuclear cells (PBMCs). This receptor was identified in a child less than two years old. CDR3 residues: CASSEDTYEQYF. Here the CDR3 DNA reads TGTGCCAGCAGTGAAGACACCTACGAGCAGTACTTC.